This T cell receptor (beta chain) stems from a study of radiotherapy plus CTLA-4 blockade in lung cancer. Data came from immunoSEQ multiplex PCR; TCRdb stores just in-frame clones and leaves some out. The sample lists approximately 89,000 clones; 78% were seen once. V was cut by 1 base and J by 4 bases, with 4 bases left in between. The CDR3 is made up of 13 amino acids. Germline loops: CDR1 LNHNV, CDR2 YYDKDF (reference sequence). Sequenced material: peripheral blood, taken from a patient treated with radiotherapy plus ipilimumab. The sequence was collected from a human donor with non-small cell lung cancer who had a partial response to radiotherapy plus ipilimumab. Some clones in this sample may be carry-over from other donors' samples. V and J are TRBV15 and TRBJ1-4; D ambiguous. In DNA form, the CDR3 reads TGTGCCACCAGCAGAGCTTTTAATGAAAAACTGTTTTTT. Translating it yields CATSRAFNEKLFF.